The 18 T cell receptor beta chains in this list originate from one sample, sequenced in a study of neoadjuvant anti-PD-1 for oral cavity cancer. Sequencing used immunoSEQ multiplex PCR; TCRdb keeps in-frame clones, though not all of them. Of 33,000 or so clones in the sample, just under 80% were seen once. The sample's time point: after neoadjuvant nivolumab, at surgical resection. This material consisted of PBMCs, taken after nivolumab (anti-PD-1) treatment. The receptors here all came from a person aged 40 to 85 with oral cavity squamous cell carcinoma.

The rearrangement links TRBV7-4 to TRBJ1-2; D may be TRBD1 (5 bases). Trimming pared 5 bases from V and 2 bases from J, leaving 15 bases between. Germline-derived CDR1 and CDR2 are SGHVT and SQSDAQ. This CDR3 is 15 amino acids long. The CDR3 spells CASSGLGAANYGYTF. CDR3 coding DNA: TGTGCCAGCAGCGGGTTAGGGGCGGCCAACTATGGCTACACCTTC.

CDR3 protein: CASSQDLLGLYEQFF. The CDR3 DNA is TGTGCCAGCAGCCAAGATTTGCTGGGACTGTATGAGCAGTTCTTC. The chain links TRBV4-2 to TRBJ2-1; possible D gene TRBD2, 6 bases. There are 15 residues in the CDR3. Trimming took off 0 bases at V and 8 bases at J, with 14 bases between the two ends. Germline V CDR1 and CDR2: LGHNA, YNFKEQ.

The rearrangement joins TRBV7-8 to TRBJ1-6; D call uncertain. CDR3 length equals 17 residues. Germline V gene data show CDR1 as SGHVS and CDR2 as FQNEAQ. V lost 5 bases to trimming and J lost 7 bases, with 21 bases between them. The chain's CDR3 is CASSPRRVGRWNSPLHF. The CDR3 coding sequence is TGTGCCAGCAGCCCAAGGCGGGTAGGGAGGTGGAATTCACCCCTCCACTTT.

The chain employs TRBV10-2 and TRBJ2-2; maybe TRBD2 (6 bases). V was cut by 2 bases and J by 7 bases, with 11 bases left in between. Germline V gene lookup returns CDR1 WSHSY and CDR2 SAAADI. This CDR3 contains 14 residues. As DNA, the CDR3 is TGCGCCAGCAGTGAGAAATGGGAGGTCGGGGAGCTGTTTTTT. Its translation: CASSEKWEVGELFF.

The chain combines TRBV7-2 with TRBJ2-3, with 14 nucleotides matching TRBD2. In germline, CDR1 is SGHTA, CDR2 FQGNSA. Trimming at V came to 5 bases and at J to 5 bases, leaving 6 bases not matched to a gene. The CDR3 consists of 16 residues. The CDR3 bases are TGTGCCAGCAGCGGGACTAGCGGGGGCTTCAGAGATACGCAGTATTTT. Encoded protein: CASSGTSGGFRDTQYF.

The CDR3 protein is CASSQDLEQGGTEAFF. Written as DNA, the CDR3 is TGCGCCAGCAGCCAAGATCTCGAACAGGGGGGCACTGAAGCTTTCTTT. V usage is TRBV4-3 and J usage is TRBJ1-1, with 8 bases fitting TRBD1. The CDR3 length is 16 residues. Germline assignment: CDR1 LGHNA and CDR2 YSLEER. Unmatched junction bases numbered 7, after V lost 0 bases and J lost 4 bases.

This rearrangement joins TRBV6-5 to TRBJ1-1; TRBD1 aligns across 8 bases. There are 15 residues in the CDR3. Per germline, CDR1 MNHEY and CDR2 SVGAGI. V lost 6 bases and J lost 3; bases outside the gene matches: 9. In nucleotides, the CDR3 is TGTGCCAGCAGGAGGACAGGGTTTGAGGACACTGAAGCTTTCTTT. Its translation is CASRRTGFEDTEAFF.

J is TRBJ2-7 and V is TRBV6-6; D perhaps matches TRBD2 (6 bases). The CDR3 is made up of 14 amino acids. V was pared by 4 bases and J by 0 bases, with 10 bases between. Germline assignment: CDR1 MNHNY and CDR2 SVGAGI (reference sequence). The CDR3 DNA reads TGTGCCAGCAGTTTGCGGGACGGCTCCTACGAGCAGTACTTC. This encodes CASSLRDGSYEQYF.

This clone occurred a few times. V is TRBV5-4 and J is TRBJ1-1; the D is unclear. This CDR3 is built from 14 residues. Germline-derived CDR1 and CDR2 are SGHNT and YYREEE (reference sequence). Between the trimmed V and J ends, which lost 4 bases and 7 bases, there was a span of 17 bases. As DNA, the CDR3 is TGTGCCAGCAGCGTAACCGGACGTGGTGATGAAGCTTTCTTT. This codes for CASSVTGRGDEAFF.

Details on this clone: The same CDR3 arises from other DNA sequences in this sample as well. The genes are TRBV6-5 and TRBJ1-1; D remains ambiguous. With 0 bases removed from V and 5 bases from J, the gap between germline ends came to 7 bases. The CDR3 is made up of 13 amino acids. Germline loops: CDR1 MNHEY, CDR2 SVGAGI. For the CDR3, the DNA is TGTGCCAGCAGTTACTCGACTTCAACTGAAGCTTTCTTT. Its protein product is CASSYSTSTEAFF.

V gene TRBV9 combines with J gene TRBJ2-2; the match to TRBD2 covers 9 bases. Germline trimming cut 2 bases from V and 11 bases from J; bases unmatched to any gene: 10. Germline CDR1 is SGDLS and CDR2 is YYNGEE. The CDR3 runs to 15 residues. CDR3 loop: CASSVLQRGAQELFF. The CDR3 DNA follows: TGTGCCAGCAGCGTCCTCCAGCGGGGGGCGCAAGAGCTGTTTTTT.

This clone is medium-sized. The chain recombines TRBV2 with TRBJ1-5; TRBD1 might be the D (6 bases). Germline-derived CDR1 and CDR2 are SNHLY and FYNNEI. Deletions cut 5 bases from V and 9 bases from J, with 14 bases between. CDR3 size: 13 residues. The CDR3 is CASSQDRPGPQHF. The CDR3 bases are TGTGCCAGCAGTCAGGACAGACCGGGGCCCCAGCATTTT.

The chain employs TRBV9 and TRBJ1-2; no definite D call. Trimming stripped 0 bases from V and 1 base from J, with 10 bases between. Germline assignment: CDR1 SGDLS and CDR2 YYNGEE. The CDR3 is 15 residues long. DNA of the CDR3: TGTGCCAGCAGCGTAGAGACCGCGTTTAACTATGGCTACACCTTC. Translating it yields CASSVETAFNYGYTF.

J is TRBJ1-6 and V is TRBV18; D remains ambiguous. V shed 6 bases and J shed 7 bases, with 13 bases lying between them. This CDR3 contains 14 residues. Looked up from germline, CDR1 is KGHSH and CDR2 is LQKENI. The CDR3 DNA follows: TGTGCCAGCTCGGATGGACCAGTGAATTCACCCCTCCACTTT. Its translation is CASSDGPVNSPLHF. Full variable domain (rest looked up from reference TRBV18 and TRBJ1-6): NAGVMQNPRHLVRRRGQEARLRCSPMKGHSHVYWYRQLPEEGLKFMVYLQKENIIDESGMPKERFSAEFPKEGPSILRIQQVVRGDSAAYFCASSDGPVNSPLHFGNGTRLTVT.

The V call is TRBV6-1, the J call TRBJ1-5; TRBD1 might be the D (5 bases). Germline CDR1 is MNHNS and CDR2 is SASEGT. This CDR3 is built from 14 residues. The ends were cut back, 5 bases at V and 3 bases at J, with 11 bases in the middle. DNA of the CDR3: TGTGCCAGCAGTTTGAGACAGAACAATCAGCCCCAGCATTTT. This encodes CASSLRQNNQPQHF.

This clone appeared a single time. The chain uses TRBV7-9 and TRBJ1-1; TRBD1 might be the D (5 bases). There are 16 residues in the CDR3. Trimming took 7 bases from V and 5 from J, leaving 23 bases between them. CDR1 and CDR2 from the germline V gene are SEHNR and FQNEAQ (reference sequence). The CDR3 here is CASTSRRGREETEAFF. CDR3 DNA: TGTGCCAGCACGTCCCGACGGGGCAGGGAGGAAACTGAAGCTTTCTTT.

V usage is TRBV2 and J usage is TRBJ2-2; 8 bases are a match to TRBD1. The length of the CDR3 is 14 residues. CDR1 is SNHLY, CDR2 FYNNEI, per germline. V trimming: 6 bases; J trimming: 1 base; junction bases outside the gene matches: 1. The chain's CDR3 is CASRGQVNTGELFF. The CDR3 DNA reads TGTGCCAGCAGGGGACAGGTGAACACCGGGGAGCTGTTTTTT. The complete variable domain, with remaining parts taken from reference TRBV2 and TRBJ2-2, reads EPEVTQTPSHQVTQMGQEVILRCVPISNHLYFYWYRQILGQKVEFLVSFYNNEISEKSEIFDDQFSVERPDGSNFTLKIRSTKLEDSAMYFCASRGQVNTGELFFGEGSRLTVL.

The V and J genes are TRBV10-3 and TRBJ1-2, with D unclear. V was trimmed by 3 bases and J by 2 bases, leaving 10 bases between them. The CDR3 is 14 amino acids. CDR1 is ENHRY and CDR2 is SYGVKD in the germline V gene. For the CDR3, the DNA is TGTGCCATCAGTGAAGAGGGATCAAACTATGGCTACACCTTC. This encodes CAISEEGSNYGYTF.